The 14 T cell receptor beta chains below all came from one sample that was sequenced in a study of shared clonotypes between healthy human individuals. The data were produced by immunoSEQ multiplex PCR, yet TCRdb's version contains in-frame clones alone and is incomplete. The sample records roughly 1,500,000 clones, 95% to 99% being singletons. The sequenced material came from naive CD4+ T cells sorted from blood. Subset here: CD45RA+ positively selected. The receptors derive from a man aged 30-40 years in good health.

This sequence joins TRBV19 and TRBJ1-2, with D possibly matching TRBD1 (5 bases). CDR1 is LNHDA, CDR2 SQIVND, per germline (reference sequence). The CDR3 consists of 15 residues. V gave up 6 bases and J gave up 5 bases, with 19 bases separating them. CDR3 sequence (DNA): TGTGCCAGTAGGGCAGGGCGCCTCCCTTCTTATGGCTACACCTTC. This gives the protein CASRAGRLPSYGYTF.

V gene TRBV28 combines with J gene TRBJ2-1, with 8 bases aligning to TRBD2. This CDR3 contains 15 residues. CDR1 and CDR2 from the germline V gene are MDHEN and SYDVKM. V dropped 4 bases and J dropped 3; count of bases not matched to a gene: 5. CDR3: CASSSPAGVYNEQFF. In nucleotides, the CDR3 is TGTGCCAGCAGTTCCCCAGCGGGAGTCTACAATGAGCAGTTCTTC.

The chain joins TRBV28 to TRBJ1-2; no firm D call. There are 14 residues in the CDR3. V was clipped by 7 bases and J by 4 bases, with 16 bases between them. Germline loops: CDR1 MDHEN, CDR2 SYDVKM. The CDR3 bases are TGTGCCAGCATTAACCCGCCGGGGAGCTATGGCTACACCTTC. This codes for CASINPPGSYGYTF.

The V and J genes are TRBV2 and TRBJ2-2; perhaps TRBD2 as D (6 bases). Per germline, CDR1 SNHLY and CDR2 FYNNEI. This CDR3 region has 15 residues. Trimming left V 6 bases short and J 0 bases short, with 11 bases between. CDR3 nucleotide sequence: TGTGCCAGCAGCACCGGGACTTCGAACACCGGGGAGCTGTTTTTT. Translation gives CASSTGTSNTGELFF.

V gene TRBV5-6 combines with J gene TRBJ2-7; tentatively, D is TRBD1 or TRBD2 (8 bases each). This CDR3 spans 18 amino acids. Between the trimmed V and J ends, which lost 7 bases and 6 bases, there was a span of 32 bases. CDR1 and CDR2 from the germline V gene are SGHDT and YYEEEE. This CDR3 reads CASGGSRQGTRLTGEQYF. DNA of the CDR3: TGTGCCAGCGGGGGCAGCCGACAGGGGACTAGACTTACAGGCGAGCAGTACTTC.

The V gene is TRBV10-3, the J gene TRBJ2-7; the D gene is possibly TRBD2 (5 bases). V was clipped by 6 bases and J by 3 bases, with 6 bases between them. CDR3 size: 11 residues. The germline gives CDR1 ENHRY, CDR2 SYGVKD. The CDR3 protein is CAISGDYEQYF. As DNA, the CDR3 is TGTGCCATCAGCGGGGACTACGAGCAGTACTTC.

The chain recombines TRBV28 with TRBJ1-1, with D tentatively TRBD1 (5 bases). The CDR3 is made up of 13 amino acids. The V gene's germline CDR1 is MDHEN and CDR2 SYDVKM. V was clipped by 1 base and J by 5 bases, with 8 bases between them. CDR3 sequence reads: CASSLLGETEAFF. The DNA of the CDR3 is TGTGCCAGCAGTTTATTGGGGGAGACTGAAGCTTTCTTT.

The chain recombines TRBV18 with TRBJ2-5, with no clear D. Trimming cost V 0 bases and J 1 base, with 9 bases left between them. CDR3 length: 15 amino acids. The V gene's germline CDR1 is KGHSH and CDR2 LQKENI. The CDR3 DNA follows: TGTGCCAGCTCACCACCCGCAGGCATCCAAGAGACCCAGTACTTC. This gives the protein CASSPPAGIQETQYF. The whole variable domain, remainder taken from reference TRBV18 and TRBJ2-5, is NAGVMQNPRHLVRRRGQEARLRCSPMKGHSHVYWYRQLPEEGLKFMVYLQKENIIDESGMPKERFSAEFPKEGPSILRIQQVVRGDSAAYFCASSPPAGIQETQYFGPGTRLLVL.

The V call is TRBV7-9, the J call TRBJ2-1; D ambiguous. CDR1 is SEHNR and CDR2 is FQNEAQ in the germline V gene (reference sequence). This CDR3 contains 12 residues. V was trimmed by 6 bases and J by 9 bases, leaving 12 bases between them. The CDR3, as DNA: TGTGCCAGCAGACCAATTTCAACTGAGCAGTTCTTC. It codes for CASRPISTEQFF.

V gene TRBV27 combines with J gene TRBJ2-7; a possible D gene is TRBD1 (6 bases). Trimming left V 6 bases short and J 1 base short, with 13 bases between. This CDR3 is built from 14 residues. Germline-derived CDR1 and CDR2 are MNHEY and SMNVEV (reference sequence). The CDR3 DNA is TGTGCCAGCAGAACGGGACACCTATCCTACGAGCAGTACTTC. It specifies CASRTGHLSYEQYF.

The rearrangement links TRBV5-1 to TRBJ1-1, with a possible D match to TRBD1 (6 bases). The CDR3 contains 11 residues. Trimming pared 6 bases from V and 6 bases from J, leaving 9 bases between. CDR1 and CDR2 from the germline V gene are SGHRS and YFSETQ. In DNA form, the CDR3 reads TGCGCCAGCATCGGGGGCGCTGAAGCTTTCTTT. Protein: CASIGGAEAFF.

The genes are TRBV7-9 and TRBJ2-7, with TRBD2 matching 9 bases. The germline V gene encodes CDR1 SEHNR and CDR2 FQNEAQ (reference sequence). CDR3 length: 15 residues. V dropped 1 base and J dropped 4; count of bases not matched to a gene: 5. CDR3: CASSLVGLASYEQYF. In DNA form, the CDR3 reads TGTGCCAGCAGCTTAGTAGGACTAGCGAGTTACGAGCAGTACTTC.

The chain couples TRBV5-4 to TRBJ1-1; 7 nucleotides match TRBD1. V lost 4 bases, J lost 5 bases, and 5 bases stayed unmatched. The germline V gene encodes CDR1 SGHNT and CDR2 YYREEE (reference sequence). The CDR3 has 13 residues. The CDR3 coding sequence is TGTGCCAGCAGCGCGGGACAGCGAACTGAAGCTTTCTTT. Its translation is CASSAGQRTEAFF.

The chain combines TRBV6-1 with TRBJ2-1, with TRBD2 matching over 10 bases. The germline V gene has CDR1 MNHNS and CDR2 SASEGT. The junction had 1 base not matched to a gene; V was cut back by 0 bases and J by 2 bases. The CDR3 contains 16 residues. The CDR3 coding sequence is TGTGCCAGCAGTGAAGCGCTAGCGGGAGCCTACAATGAGCAGTTCTTC. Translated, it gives CASSEALAGAYNEQFF.